This T cell receptor (beta chain) was recorded in a study of T-cell reconstitution after alpha-beta-depleted transplantation in children. With respect to this clonotype: The antigen remains unidentified.

Study-level results: The study reportedly traced alpha-beta T cells about two months after transplant to several hundred expanded graft clones. T-cell numbers and diversity one year post-transplant derived largely from freshly generated T cells. For some patients, TCRbeta diversity was high at day 60 because of recipient T cells and thymic progenitors that survived.

Germline-derived CDR1 and CDR2 are MNHEY and SMNVEV (reference sequence). CDR3 size: 15 residues. Germline trimming cut 4 bases from V and 4 bases from J; bases unmatched to any gene: 8. The library targeted TCRbeta and was prepared with unique molecular identifiers. Each CDR3 protein gets one entry after TCRdb re-called the PCR reads with MiXCR. The data show 200,000 to 300,000 distinct CDR3 sequences, about a quarter seen once. The sample in question was PBMCs, obtained before TCRalphabeta/CD19-depleted stem cell transplant. V is TRBV27 and J is TRBJ2-7, with 9 bases that match TRBD1. This clonotype was obtained from a girl aged 2 to 9 with Fanconi anemia, due to receive a stem cell transplant. CDR3 coding DNA: TGTGCCAGCAGTTACAACAGGGGGCCACTTTACGAGCAGTACTTC. Protein sequence: CASSYNRGPLYEQYF.